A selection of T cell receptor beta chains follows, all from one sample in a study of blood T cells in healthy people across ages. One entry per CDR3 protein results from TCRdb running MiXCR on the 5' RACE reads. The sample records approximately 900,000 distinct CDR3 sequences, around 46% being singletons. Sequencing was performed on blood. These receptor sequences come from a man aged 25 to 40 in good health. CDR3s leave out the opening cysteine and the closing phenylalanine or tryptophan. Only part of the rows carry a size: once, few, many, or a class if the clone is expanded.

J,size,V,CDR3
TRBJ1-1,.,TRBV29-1,SAAYGTEAF
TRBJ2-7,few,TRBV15,ATSTTRTGRSYEQY
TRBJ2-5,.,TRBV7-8,ASSAPNRGREQY
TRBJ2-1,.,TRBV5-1,ASSFVNEQF
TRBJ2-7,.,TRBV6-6,ASSYSTSGGREQY
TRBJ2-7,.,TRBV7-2,ASSLGPRAMTYEQY
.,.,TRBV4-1,ASSQFGVNEQY
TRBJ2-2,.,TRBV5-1,ASSLSVAGPNTGELF
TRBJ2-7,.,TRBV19,ASSGSDYYYEQY
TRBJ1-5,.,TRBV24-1,ATSSTGLGNQPQH
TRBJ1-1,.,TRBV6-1,ASGTTGVGTEAF
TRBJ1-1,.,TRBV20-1,SAPRTGMNTEAF
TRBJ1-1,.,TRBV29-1,SVDSRGTEAF
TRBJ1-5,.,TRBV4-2,ASSQERFNQPQH
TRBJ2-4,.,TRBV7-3,ASSLDAGDIQY
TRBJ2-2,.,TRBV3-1,ASSRGATGELF
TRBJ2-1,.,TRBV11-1,ASSLVGTLYNEQF